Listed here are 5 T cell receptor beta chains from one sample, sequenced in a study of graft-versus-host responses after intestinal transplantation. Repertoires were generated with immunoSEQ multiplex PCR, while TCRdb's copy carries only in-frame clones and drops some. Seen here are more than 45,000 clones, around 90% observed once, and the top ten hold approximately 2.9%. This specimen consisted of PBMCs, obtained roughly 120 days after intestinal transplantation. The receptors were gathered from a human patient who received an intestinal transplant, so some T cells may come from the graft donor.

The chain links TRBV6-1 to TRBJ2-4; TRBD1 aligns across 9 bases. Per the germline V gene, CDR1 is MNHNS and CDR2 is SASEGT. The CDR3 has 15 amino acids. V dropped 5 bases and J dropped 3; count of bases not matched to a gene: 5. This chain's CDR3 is CASSSPGQGKNIQYF. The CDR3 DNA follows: TGTGCCAGCAGTTCACCGGGACAGGGCAAAAACATTCAGTACTTC.

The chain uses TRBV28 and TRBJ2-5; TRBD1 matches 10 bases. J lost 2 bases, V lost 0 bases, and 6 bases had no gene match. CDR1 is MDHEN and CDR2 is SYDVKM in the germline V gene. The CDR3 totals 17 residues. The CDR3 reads CASSLWDRGYTQETQYF. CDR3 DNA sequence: TGTGCCAGCAGTTTATGGGACAGGGGGTATACTCAAGAGACCCAGTACTTC.

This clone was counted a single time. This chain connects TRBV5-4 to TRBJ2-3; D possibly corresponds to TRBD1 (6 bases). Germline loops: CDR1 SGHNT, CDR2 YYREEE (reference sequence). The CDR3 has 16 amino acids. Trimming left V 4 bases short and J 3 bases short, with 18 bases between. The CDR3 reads CASSPRQVQGTDTQYF. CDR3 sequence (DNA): TGTGCCAGCAGCCCTAGACAGGTCCAAGGGACAGATACGCAGTATTTT.

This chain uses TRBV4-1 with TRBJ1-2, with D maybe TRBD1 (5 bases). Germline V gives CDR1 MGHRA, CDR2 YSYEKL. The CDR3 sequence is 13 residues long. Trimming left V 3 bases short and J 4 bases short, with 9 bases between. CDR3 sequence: CASSQAGPYGYTF. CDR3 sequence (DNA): TGCGCCAGCAGCCAGGCGGGACCCTATGGCTACACCTTC.

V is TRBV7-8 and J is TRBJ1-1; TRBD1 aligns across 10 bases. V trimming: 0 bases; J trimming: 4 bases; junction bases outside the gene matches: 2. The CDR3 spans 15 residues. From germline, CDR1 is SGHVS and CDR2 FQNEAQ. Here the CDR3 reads CASSLATGGITEAFF. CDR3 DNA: TGTGCCAGCAGCTTAGCGACAGGGGGCATCACTGAAGCTTTCTTT.